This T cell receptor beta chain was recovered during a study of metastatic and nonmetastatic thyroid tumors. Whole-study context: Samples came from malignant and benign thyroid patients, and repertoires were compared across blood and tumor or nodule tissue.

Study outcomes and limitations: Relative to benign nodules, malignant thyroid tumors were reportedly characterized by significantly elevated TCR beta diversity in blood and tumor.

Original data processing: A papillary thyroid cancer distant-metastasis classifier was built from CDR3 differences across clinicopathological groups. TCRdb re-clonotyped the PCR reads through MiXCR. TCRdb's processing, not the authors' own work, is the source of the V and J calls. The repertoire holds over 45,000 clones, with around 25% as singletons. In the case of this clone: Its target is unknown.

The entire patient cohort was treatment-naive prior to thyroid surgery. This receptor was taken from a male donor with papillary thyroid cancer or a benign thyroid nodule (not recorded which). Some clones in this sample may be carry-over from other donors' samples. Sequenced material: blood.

The CDR3, as DNA: TGTGCCAGCAGTGATTCGGAGGGGCAGGGCAATCAGCCCCAGCATTTT. Translation: CASSDSEGQGNQPQHF. The chain links TRBV6-1 to TRBJ1-5; perhaps TRBD1 as D (5 bases). Per the germline V gene, CDR1 is MNHNS and CDR2 is SASEGT. The CDR3 contains 16 residues. V was shortened by 3 bases and J by 2 bases, with 14 bases between the two germline ends.